These T cell receptor beta chains were read from a single sample in a study of somatic mutations in cytotoxic T cells in rheumatoid arthritis. The repertoire was sequenced with immunoSEQ multiplex PCR; TCRdb's copy has only in-frame clones and lacks some. The data contain 7,000 to 9,500 clones, about nine tenths of them singletons. The sequencing sample was made of CD8+ T cells sorted from blood. The receptors shown here come from a middle-aged man with rheumatoid arthritis. Each CDR3 is given with its conserved first and last residue. The D gene is left open where the match is weak. Clone size is given for some rows only: seen once, a few or many times, or a class if the clone is expanded.

J,V,D,size,DNA,CDR3
TRBJ1-3,TRBV20-1,TRBD1,NA,TGCAGTGCTACCTTGGACAGGGAGCAATATTTT,CSATLDREQYF
TRBJ2-1,TRBV11-2,TRBD1,NA,TGTGCCAGCAGCTTAGCTCGGACAGGGAAAGGGGGTGAGCAGTTCTTC,CASSLARTGKGGEQFF
TRBJ2-5,TRBV28,NA,once,TGTGCCAGCCAGACGGGGAAGCAAGAGACCCAGTACTTC,CASQTGKQETQYF
TRBJ1-2,TRBV19,TRBD1,once,TGTGCCAGTAGTTCCAAGGACAGGTTGGTCTATGGCTACACCTTC,CASSSKDRLVYGYTF
TRBJ1-5,TRBV27,TRBD1,once,TGTGCCAGCAGTTCAACGCAGGGGGACCTCGTTCAGCCCCAGCATTTT,CASSSTQGDLVQPQHF
TRBJ1-5,TRBV6-5,NA,NA,TGTGCCAGCAGTTCGGGAGGGGAAAACCAGCCCCAGCATTTT,CASSSGGENQPQHF
TRBJ2-1,TRBV7-6,NA,NA,TGTGCCAGCAGCTTACCAGGGTCGGGCAATGAGCAGTTCTTC,CASSLPGSGNEQFF
TRBJ2-7,TRBV10-3,TRBD1,NA,TGTGCCATCAGTGATACAGGGGCCTCCTACGAGCAGTACTTC,CAISDTGASYEQYF
TRBJ2-7,TRBV5-8,TRBD1,few,TGTGCCAGCAGCAGTGGACAGGGGTACGAGCAGTACTTC,CASSSGQGYEQYF
TRBJ1-4,TRBV2,NA,medium-sized,TGTGCCAGCAGTGAAGAAGGGAGCGGGGAAAAACTGTTTTTT,CASSEEGSGEKLFF
TRBJ1-6,TRBV18,TRBD1,NA,TGTGCCAGCTCATTCACCGGGACAGGGTACGGCAATTATAATTCCCCCCTCCACTTT,CASSFTGTGYGNYNSPLHF
TRBJ1-1,TRBV19,NA,NA,TGTGCCAGTAGTATAGTTGGGGGGGGTGCTTCTGAAGCTTTCTTT,CASSIVGGGASEAFF
TRBJ2-4,TRBV10-3,NA,NA,TGTGCCATCAGTGAGTCTGATCCAGGGGCCGGGGACATTCAGTACTTC,CAISESDPGAGDIQYF
TRBJ2-3,TRBV6-5,NA,once,TGTGCCAGCAGTTACGGACTATCGGATACGCAGTATTTT,CASSYGLSDTQYF
TRBJ1-2,TRBV15,NA,NA,TGTGCCACCAGCAGATACCAGGGTGACTATGGCTACACCTTC,CATSRYQGDYGYTF
TRBJ1-1,TRBV5-1,NA,NA,TGCGCCAGCAGCTTGGTGGCAGAGAACACTGAAGCTTTCTTT,CASSLVAENTEAFF
TRBJ1-1,TRBV7-6,NA,NA,TGTGCCAGCAGCTTAACGCCAGGGACTACCATGAACACTGAAGCTTTCTTT,CASSLTPGTTMNTEAFF
TRBJ2-5,TRBV6-5,TRBD1,NA,TGTGCCAGCAAACCAGGACAGGGGCACAGGGGGACCCAGTACTTC,CASKPGQGHRGTQYF
TRBJ2-6,TRBV19,TRBD1,NA,TGTGCCAGTAGTATGGGGGACAGGGTCTTCTCTGGGGCCAACGTCCTGACTTTC,CASSMGDRVFSGANVLTF
TRBJ1-4,TRBV15,TRBD1,NA,TGTGCCACCAGCCCACGGACAGGGACGGGTGAAAAACTGTTTTTT,CATSPRTGTGEKLFF
TRBJ1-1,TRBV30,TRBD1,NA,TGTGCCTGGAGACCTACCCCCGGGACAGCTCGCACTGAAGCTTTCTTT,CAWRPTPGTARTEAFF
TRBJ1-2,TRBV7-9,TRBD1,NA,TGTGCCAGCAGCCGGCAGGGGGCGCTTGGTGGCTACACCTTC,CASSRQGALGGYTF
TRBJ1-2,TRBV29-1,NA,once,TGCAGCGTTGCCCCGGGGGGTAGCTATGGCTACACCTTC,CSVAPGGSYGYTF
TRBJ1-1,TRBV9,TRBD1,NA,TGTGCCAGCAGCGTAGATGGACAGGCGGGCACTGAAGCTTTCTTT,CASSVDGQAGTEAFF
TRBJ1-4,TRBV10-2,NA,few,TGCGCCAGCAGATCGGAGAAGAGAACTAATGAAAAACTGTTTTTT,CASRSEKRTNEKLFF
TRBJ2-7,TRBV27,NA,once,TGTGCCAGCAGTGACATCGCCCGGAACGAGCAGTACTTC,CASSDIARNEQYF
TRBJ1-1,TRBV7-9,TRBD1,NA,TGTGCCAGCAGCTTAGCTCAGGGGGGGAACACTGAAGCTTTCTTT,CASSLAQGGNTEAFF